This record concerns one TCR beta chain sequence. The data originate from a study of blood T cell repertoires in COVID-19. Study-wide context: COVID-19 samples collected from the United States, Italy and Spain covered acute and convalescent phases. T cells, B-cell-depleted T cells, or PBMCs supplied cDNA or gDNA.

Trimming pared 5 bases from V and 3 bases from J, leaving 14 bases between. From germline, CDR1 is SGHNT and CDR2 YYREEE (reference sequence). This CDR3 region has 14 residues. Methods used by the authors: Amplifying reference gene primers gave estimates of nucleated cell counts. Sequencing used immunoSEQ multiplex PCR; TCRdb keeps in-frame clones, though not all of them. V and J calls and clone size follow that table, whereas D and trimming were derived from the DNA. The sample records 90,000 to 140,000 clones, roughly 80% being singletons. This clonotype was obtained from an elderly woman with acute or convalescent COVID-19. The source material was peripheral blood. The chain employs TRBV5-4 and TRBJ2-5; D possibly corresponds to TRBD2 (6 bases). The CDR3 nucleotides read TGTGCCAGCAGTTTTGGGGTAGCGGAAGAGACCCAGTACTTC. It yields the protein CASSFGVAEETQYF.